This T cell receptor beta chain is from a study of siplizumab effects on memory and regulatory T cells. Findings of the study overall: With siplizumab, cumulative frequency of CD4+ memory-derived alloreactive sequences dropped significantly. Unstimulated naive T cells seemed to show more diversity than memory cells did, and they also seemed to be among the major contributors to the alloresponse. Alloreactive CD4+ clones that could be mapped were on average around 62% Treg-derived with siplizumab, against more than 25% in controls.

Clones were read by immunoSEQ multiplex PCR, and TCRdb kept only the in-frame ones, dropping some. The table includes roughly 60,000 clones, roughly 96% detected once. This CDR3 has 14 amino acids. The germline CDR1 and CDR2 sequences are MNHEY and SVGAGI. As for this clone: Its target is unknown. At one end the junction does not follow the germline gene, possibly because of a read error.

The specimen was naive CD8+ T cells sorted from blood. The TCR sequence derives from a human donor in good health. The chain employs TRBV6-5 and TRBJ1-1; D is unresolved. For the CDR3, the DNA is TGTGCCGGCAGTTACTCACCGGAAGTTACAGAAGCTTTCTTT. Amino acid sequence: CAGSYSPEVTEAFF.